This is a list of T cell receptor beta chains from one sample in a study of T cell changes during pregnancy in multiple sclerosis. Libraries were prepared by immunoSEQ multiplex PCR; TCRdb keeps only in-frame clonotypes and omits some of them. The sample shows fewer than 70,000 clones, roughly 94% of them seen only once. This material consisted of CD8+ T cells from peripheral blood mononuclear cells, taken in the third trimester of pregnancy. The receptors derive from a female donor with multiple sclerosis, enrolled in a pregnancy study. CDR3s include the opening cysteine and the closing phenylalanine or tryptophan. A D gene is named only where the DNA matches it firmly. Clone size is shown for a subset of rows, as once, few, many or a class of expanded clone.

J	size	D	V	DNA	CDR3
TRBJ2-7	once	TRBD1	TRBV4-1	TGCGCCAGCAGCCTCCGGGACAGCGGCTCCTACGAGCAGTACTTC	CASSLRDSGSYEQYF
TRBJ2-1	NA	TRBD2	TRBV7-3	TGTGCCAGCAGCCCTAGCGGGGAAAACAATGAGCAGTTCTTC	CASSPSGENNEQFF
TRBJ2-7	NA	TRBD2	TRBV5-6	TGTGCCAGCAGCGCCGGACTAGCGGTCTACGAGCAGTACTTC	CASSAGLAVYEQYF
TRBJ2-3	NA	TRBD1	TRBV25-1	TGTGCCAGCAGTGAATTTCGGGAAGGGGGCATGGCAGATACGCAGTATTTT	CASSEFREGGMADTQYF
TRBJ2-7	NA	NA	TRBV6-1	TGTGCCAGCAGCCCCGGGACATACTCCGAGCAGTACTTC	CASSPGTYSEQYF
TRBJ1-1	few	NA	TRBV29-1	TGCAGCGTCGGGAGGAACACTGAAGCTTTCTTT	CSVGRNTEAFF
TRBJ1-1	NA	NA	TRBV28	TGTGCCAGCAGTTTACTCACAGGAAGGGACACTGAAGCTTTCTTT	CASSLLTGRDTEAFF
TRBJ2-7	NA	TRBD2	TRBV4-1	TGCGCCAGCAGCGCTCGGTTAGCGGGAGGCTACGAGCAGTACTTC	CASSARLAGGYEQYF
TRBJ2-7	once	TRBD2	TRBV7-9	TGTGCCAGCGAGGGGACTACAAGTGGGGTCGAGCAGTACTTC	CASEGTTSGVEQYF
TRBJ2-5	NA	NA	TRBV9	TGTGCCAGCAGCCCGCTCCACGGGGAGACCCAGTACTTC	CASSPLHGETQYF
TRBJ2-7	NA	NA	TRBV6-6	TGTGCCAGCGCAATTGGTGGAGCCTACGAGCAGTACTTC	CASAIGGAYEQYF
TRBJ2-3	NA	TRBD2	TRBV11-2	TGTGCCAGCAGCTTACCGACTGCGGGAGGGCCCACAGATACGCAGTATTTT	CASSLPTAGGPTDTQYF
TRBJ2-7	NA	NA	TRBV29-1	TGCAGCGTGGGAGCGGGCTCCTACGAGCAGTACTTC	CSVGAGSYEQYF
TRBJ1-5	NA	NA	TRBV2	TGTGCCAGCAGTGAAGGAGGTCCCCAGCATTTT	CASSEGGPQHF
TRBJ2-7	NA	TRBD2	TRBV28	TGTGCCAGCAGTTTAGCGGGAGGGCCGTACTACGAGCAGTACTTC	CASSLAGGPYYEQYF
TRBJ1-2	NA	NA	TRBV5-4	TGTGCCAGCAGCTTGGTTGAGTGGTCTTCTGGCTACACCTTC	CASSLVEWSSGYTF
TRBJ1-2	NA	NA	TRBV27	TGTGCCAGCAGTTTGGGGGGGGCGCCAGGCTATGGCTACACCTTC	CASSLGGAPGYGYTF
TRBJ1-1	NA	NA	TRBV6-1	TGTGCCAGCAGTGAATCCCAGGGGAAGGGAGCTGAAGCTTTCTTT	CASSESQGKGAEAFF
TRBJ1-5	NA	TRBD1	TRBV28	TGTGCCAGCAGTTTTCCGACTATGGCCTCGACAGGGGATCATCAGCCCCAGCATTTT	CASSFPTMASTGDHQPQHF
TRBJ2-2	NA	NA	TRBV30	TGTGCCTGGGAGAGATCTCGGGAGCTGTTTTTT	CAWERSRELFF
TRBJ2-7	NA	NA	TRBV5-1	TGCGCCAGCAGCTTGGCCGGGGGTTCCTACGAGCAGTACTTC	CASSLAGGSYEQYF
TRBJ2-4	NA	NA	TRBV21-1	TGTGCCAGCAGCAAGCCCCGCGGGAGGGCCGGAAACATTCAGTACTTC	CASSKPRGRAGNIQYF
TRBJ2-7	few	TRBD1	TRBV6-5	TGTGCCAGCAGTTTGGGACAGGGGACCTACGAGCAGTACTTC	CASSLGQGTYEQYF
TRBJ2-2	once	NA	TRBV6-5	TGTGCCAGCAGTTATCTAGAAGGGAACACCGGGGAGCTGTTTTTT	CASSYLEGNTGELFF
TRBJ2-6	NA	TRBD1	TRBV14	TGTGCCAGCAGCCAAGCGGGGGGACAGGGGATATATGGGGCCAACGTCCTGACTTTC	CASSQAGGQGIYGANVLTF
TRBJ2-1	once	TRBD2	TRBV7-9	TGTGCCAGCAGCTTGAGTGGGCTAGCGGTTAGCAATGAGCAGTTCTTC	CASSLSGLAVSNEQFF
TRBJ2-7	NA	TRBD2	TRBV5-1	TGCGCCAGCAGCTTGTGGGAGGGGACCTACGAGCAGTACTTC	CASSLWEGTYEQYF
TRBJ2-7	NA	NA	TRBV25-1	TGTGCCAGCAGTCCCACACAGAAGAGTCCCTACGAGCAGTACTTC	CASSPTQKSPYEQYF
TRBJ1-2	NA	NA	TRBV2	TGTGCCAGTTTTCTTTCGGGGGGTGGCTATGGCTACACCTTC	CASFLSGGGYGYTF
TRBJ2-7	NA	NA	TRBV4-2	TGTGCCAGCAGCCAAGTGTCGGCGGGGCCCTACGAGCAGTACTTC	CASSQVSAGPYEQYF
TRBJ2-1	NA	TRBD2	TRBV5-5	TGTGCCAGCAGCCCCATAGCGGGAGTCTCTTACAATGAGCAGTTCTTC	CASSPIAGVSYNEQFF
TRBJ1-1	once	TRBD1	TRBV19	TGTGCCAGTAGTCACGGGACAGGGGAGATAATGAACACTGAAGCTTTCTTT	CASSHGTGEIMNTEAFF
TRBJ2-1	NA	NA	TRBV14	TGTGCCAGCAGCCAAGACTGGGCTAGCGAGGATCGCTCCTACAATGAGCAGTTCTTC	CASSQDWASEDRSYNEQFF
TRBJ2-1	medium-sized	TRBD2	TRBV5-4	TGTGCCAGCAGCCCGGACCGGGACTACTACAATGAGCAGTTCTTC	CASSPDRDYYNEQFF
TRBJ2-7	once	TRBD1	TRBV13	TGTGCCAGCAGCCCAAGAAGGACAGGGTTAGGCGAGCAGTACTTC	CASSPRRTGLGEQYF
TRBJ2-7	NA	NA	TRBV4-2	TGTGCCAGCAGCCAAGCCCCACAGGGTTTCTCCTACGAGCAGTACTTC	CASSQAPQGFSYEQYF
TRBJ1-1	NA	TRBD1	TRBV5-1	TGCGCCAGCAGCCCGGGACAGGGGGCCACTGAAGCTTTCTTT	CASSPGQGATEAFF
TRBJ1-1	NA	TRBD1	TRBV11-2	TGTGCCAGCAGCTTAGGCCTCAGGGGGCATTGGAACACTGAAGCTTTCTTT	CASSLGLRGHWNTEAFF
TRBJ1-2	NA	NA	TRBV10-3	TGTGCCATCAGTGAGTACAGGGATCGGACGGCTAACTATGGCTACACCTTC	CAISEYRDRTANYGYTF
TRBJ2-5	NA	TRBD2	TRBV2	TGTGCCAGCATCATACAAGCGGGACTAGCGGGAGCCTACCAAGAGACCCAGTACTTC	CASIIQAGLAGAYQETQYF
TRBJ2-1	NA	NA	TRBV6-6	TGTGCCAGCAGTCCCGTAGGCGGGGCGAATGAGCAGTTCTTC	CASSPVGGANEQFF
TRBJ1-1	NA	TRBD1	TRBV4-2	TGTGCCAGCAGCCAAGATGCCGGACAGGGCGGCACTGAAGCTTTCTTT	CASSQDAGQGGTEAFF
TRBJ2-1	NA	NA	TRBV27	TGTGCCAGCAGTTTAGCGGGGCACTACAATGAGCAGTTCTTC	CASSLAGHYNEQFF
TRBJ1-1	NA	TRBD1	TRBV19	TGTGCCAGTAGTCTACCTTACAGGGGGCACGACACTGAAGCTTTCTTT	CASSLPYRGHDTEAFF
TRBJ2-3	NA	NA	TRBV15	TGTGCCACCAGCCTTGGCGGGAAAAGGGGAGATACGCAGTATTTT	CATSLGGKRGDTQYF
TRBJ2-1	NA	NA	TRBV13	TGTGCCAGCAGCACTCTAGCGATACCTGGGAATGAGCAGTTCTTC	CASSTLAIPGNEQFF
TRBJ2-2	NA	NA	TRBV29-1	TGCAGCGTTACAAATATCAGGGCCGGGGAGCTGTTTTTT	CSVTNIRAGELFF
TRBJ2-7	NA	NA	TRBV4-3	TGCGCCAGCAGCCAAGACTCCGGGAGTGGTCTTGAGCAGTACTTC	CASSQDSGSGLEQYF
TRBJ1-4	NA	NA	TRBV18	TGTGCCAGCTCGCTACGGGTGGCCCGTAATGAAAAACTGTTTTTT	CASSLRVARNEKLFF
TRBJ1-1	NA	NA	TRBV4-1	TGCGCCAGCAACCACTGGGAAGGGGCAATAATCGACACTGAAGCTTTCTTT	CASNHWEGAIIDTEAFF
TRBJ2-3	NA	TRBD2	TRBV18	TGTGCCAGCCAACCCGATCCGGGACTAGTGATAGATACGCAGTATTTT	CASQPDPGLVIDTQYF
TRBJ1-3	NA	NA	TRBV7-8	TGTGCCAGCAGCTATGCCCGGGGAGGTGGAAACACCATATATTTT	CASSYARGGGNTIYF
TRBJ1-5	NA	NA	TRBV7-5	TGTGTCAGAAGGGGGAAAGGTCCGACGGGAGTCAATCAGCCCCAGCATTTT	CVRRGKGPTGVNQPQHF
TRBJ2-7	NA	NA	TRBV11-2	TGTGCCAGCAGCTTTGGGGGGGCGGCAGCCTACGAGCAGTACTTC	CASSFGGAAAYEQYF
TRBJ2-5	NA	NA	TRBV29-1	TGCAGCGCGGGACGTCGGGACTTGGGGGAGACCCAGTACTTC	CSAGRRDLGETQYF
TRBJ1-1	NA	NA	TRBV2	TGTGCCAGCAGTTGGCGGGCTAATGAAGCTTTCTTT	CASSWRANEAFF
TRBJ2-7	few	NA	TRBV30	TGTGCCTGGAGTGTGGAGGCTGTAGCTTACGAGCAGTACTTC	CAWSVEAVAYEQYF
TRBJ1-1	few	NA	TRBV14	TGTGCCAGCAGCCAAGTTGGTACAGGGATGAACACTGAAGCTTTCTTT	CASSQVGTGMNTEAFF
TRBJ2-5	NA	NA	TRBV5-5	TGTGCCAGCAGCCTGATGCGGGTCTATCCACGGGTTCAAGAGACCCAGTACTTC	CASSLMRVYPRVQETQYF
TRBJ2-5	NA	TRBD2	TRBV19	TGTGCCAGTAGTCTCGGGACTAGCTGGAAAGGGACCCAGTACTTC	CASSLGTSWKGTQYF